This TCR beta chain comes out of a study of early T cells in non-severe SARS-CoV-2 infection. Study at large: With bulk RNA from unsorted whole blood as input, sequencing yielded unpaired chains. Findings and caveats of the study: Anti-spike CD8 specificities were favored by VDJdb matching, whose results missed private and CD4 specificities.

As regards this clonotype: Its antigen is undetermined.

Researchers attached unique molecular identifiers to individual cDNA molecules. TCRdb itself ran the 5' RACE reads through MiXCR, one entry per CDR3 protein. This sample has around 67,000 distinct CDR3 sequences, with approximately 12% found just once. Trimming cost V 4 bases and J 0 bases, with 19 bases left between them. Germline V gene sequence: CDR1 MNHEY, CDR2 SVGEGT. This CDR3 region has 18 residues. The J gene is TRBJ1-5, the V gene TRBV6-2 or TRBV6-3; D ambiguous. The source material was whole blood. The sequence was obtained from an adult who was a healthcare worker with PCR-confirmed SARS-CoV-2 infection or an uninfected control (not recorded which). Written as DNA, the CDR3 is TGTGCCAGCAGTTCCGGGATAAACTACCCTTTTAGCAATCAGCCCCAGCATTTT. It encodes CASSSGINYPFSNQPQHF.